Described below is a single T cell receptor (beta chain) sequence and its context. Profiling relied on immunoSEQ multiplex PCR, and the TCRdb table lists in-frame clones only, not all of them. The sample consists of about 100,000 clones, roughly 85% of them appearing once. The sample comes from a study of blood T cell repertoires in COVID-19. Germline V gene lookup returns CDR1 MNHNS and CDR2 SASEGT. Deletions cut 3 bases from V and 0 bases from J, with 21 bases between. CDR3 length equals 19 residues. V is TRBV6-1 and J is TRBJ1-5; D is unclear. Input material: peripheral blood. This TCR was sampled from a woman aged 70-85 years with acute or convalescent COVID-19. The CDR3 DNA follows: TGTGCCAGCAGTGATTCCGGGAGGTGGGCCCTTTATAGCAATCAGCCCCAGCATTTT. Its translation is CASSDSGRWALYSNQPQHF.